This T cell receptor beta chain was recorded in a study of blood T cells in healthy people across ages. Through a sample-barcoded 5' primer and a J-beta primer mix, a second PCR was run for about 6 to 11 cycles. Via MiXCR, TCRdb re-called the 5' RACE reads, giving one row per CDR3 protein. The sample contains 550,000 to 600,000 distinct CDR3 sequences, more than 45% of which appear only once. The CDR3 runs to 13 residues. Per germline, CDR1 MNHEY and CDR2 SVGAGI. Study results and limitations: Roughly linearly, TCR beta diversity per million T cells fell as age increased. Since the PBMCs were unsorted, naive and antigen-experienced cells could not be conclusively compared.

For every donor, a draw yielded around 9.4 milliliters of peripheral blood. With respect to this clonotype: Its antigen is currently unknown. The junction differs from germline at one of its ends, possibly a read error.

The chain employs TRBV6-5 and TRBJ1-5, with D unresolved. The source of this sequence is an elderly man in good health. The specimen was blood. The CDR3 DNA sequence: TGTGCCAACAGTTACGGGGTAAATCAGCCCCAGCATTTT. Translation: CANSYGVNQPQHF.